The rows below give T cell receptor beta chains drawn from one sample of a study of T cell repertoires in cytomegalovirus infection. A single record per CDR3 protein comes from TCRdb applying MiXCR to the reads. Seen here are 650,000 to 850,000 distinct CDR3 sequences, almost 30% observed once, and the top ten hold around 13%. Their specific antigens are unknown. The sample consisted of cultured CD8+ T cells from PBMCs, taken from culture after CMV antigen stimulation. All receptors derive from a human donor in good health (CMV status not recorded). Some clones in this sample may be carry-over from other donors' samples. Each CDR3 is given with its conserved first and last residue. The D gene is left open where the match is weak. Clone sizes are given selectively: once, few, many, or a class where the clone is expanded.

size: .; J: TRBJ2-7; V: TRBV7-4; D: .; CDR3: CASSSTGRDPHEQYF; DNA: TGTGCCAGCAGCTCCACCGGCAGGGATCCCCACGAGCAGTACTTC
size: many; J: TRBJ1-2; V: TRBV6-5; D: .; CDR3: CASSYSNIANYGYTF; DNA: TGTGCCAGCAGTTACTCGAACATAGCTAACTATGGCTACACCTTC
size: .; J: TRBJ1-5; V: TRBV12-3/TRBV12-4; D: TRBD1; CDR3: CASSPSDRGSNQPQHF; DNA: TGTGCCAGCAGTCCCTCGGACAGGGGAAGCAATCAGCCCCAGCATTTT
size: once; J: TRBJ2-7; V: TRBV27; D: TRBD1; CDR3: CASSSTGDTYEQYF; DNA: TGTGCCAGCAGTTCGACAGGGGATACCTACGAGCAGTACTTC
size: .; J: TRBJ1-5; V: TRBV6-2/TRBV6-3; D: .; CDR3: CASTPSSNQPQHF; DNA: TGTGCCAGTACTCCGAGTAGCAATCAGCCCCAGCATTTT
size: .; J: TRBJ1-6; V: TRBV20-1; D: .; CDR3: CSAREGEQLSYNSPLHF; DNA: TGCAGTGCTAGAGAGGGGGAACAACTTTCCTATAATTCACCCCTCCACTTT
size: few; J: TRBJ1-6; V: TRBV28; D: .; CDR3: CASSFKGSYNSPLHF; DNA: TGTGCCAGCAGTTTCAAGGGCTCCTATAATTCACCCCTCCACTTT
size: many; J: TRBJ1-2; V: TRBV7-9; D: .; CDR3: CASSLEDRLYGYTF; DNA: TGTGCCAGCAGCTTAGAGGACAGACTTTATGGCTACACCTTC
size: once; J: TRBJ2-1; V: TRBV5-5; D: TRBD2; CDR3: CASSSKIAGGIYNEQFF; DNA: TGTGCCAGCAGCTCAAAAATCGCGGGGGGAATTTACAATGAGCAGTTCTTC
size: many; J: TRBJ2-1; V: TRBV7-2; D: .; CDR3: CASNWGRDYNEQFF; DNA: TGTGCCAGCAATTGGGGTAGAGACTACAATGAGCAGTTCTTC
size: few; J: TRBJ2-3; V: TRBV2; D: .; CDR3: CASPKLGSHESTDTQYF; DNA: TGTGCCAGCCCAAAACTTGGCTCCCATGAATCCACAGATACGCAGTATTTT
size: few; J: TRBJ2-3; V: TRBV28; D: TRBD1; CDR3: CASSSLTGEGADTQYF; DNA: TGTGCCAGCAGTTCCCTCACAGGGGAAGGCGCAGATACGCAGTATTTT
size: few; J: TRBJ1-2; V: TRBV6-2/TRBV6-3; D: TRBD1; CDR3: CASSYFRTGASGYTF; DNA: TGTGCCAGCAGTTATTTCCGGACAGGCGCATCGGGCTACACCTTC
size: .; J: TRBJ2-1; V: TRBV7-9; D: .; CDR3: CANSLGGNEQFF; DNA: TGTGCCAACAGCTTAGGCGGGAATGAGCAGTTCTTC
size: few; J: TRBJ1-1; V: TRBV6-1; D: .; CDR3: CATESWGRSMNTEAFF; DNA: TGTGCCACCGAATCATGGGGACGGTCCATGAACACTGAAGCTTTCTTT
size: .; J: TRBJ1-1; V: TRBV7-9; D: TRBD1; CDR3: CASSLGTGWVVEAFF; DNA: TGTGCCAGCAGTCTAGGGACAGGGTGGGTCGTTGAAGCTTTCTTT
size: few; J: TRBJ2-7; V: TRBV12-3/TRBV12-4; D: .; CDR3: CASSLSWDEQYF; DNA: TGTGCCAGCAGTTTGTCATGGGACGAGCAGTACTTC
size: .; J: TRBJ1-2; V: TRBV27; D: .; CDR3: CASRGGRGYTF; DNA: TGTGCCAGTAGGGGGGGCCGAGGCTACACCTTC
size: few; J: TRBJ2-1; V: TRBV7-2; D: TRBD2; CDR3: CASSFAGGPQSEQFF; DNA: TGTGCCAGCAGCTTCGCGGGGGGGCCCCAATCTGAGCAGTTCTTC
size: .; J: TRBJ1-1; V: TRBV12-3/TRBV12-4; D: .; CDR3: CASSLSWKNTEAFF; DNA: TGTGCCAGCAGTTTATCATGGAAAAACACTGAAGCTTTCTTT
size: many; J: TRBJ2-5; V: TRBV7-8; D: TRBD1; CDR3: CASSSPDRGIQETQYF; DNA: TGTGCCAGCAGCTCCCCGGACAGGGGAATCCAAGAGACCCAGTACTTC
size: few; J: TRBJ2-2; V: TRBV12-3/TRBV12-4; D: TRBD2; CDR3: CASTPGLAGGYTGELFF; DNA: TGTGCCAGCACCCCGGGACTAGCGGGGGGTTACACCGGGGAGCTGTTTTTT
size: .; J: TRBJ1-2; V: TRBV6-1; D: .; CDR3: CAGPSGDGYTF; DNA: TGTGCCGGCCCCTCAGGGGACGGCTACACCTTC
size: .; J: TRBJ2-1; V: TRBV15; D: TRBD1; CDR3: CATSRGRDRGPYNEQFF; DNA: TGTGCCACCAGCAGAGGCCGAGACAGGGGGCCTTACAATGAGCAGTTCTTC
size: few; J: TRBJ2-7; V: TRBV20-1; D: .; CDR3: CSASEGRRGEQYF; DNA: TGCAGTGCTAGTGAGGGAAGGAGAGGCGAGCAGTACTTC
size: many; J: TRBJ1-6; V: TRBV7-9; D: .; CDR3: CASSLGQSNSPLHF; DNA: TGTGCCAGCAGCTTAGGCCAAAGTAATTCACCCCTCCACTTT
size: .; J: TRBJ1-1; V: TRBV14; D: .; CDR3: CASSSRGKAEAFF; DNA: TGTGCCAGCAGCTCCCGGGGCAAGGCTGAAGCTTTCTTT
size: .; J: TRBJ2-5; V: TRBV28; D: TRBD1; CDR3: CASSFPVDRGRETQYF; DNA: TGTGCCAGCAGCTTTCCAGTTGACAGGGGGCGAGAGACCCAGTACTTC
size: few; J: TRBJ2-2; V: TRBV6-8; D: TRBD1; CDR3: CASDVSRQGAPGELFF; DNA: TGTGCCAGCGATGTATCCCGACAGGGGGCTCCCGGGGAGCTGTTTTTT
size: .; J: TRBJ2-5; V: TRBV6-5; D: .; CDR3: CASSKPRDNPQETQYF; DNA: TGTGCCAGCAGTAAACCGCGGGACAACCCCCAGGAGACCCAGTACTTC
size: .; J: TRBJ1-2; V: TRBV7-9; D: .; CDR3: CASSKGGDGYTF; DNA: TGTGCCAGCAGCAAAGGGGGGGATGGCTACACCTTC
size: .; J: TRBJ2-7; V: TRBV7-9; D: .; CDR3: CASSPPGAGAQYEQYF; DNA: TGTGCCAGCAGCCCCCCTGGGGCGGGGGCTCAGTACGAGCAGTACTTC
size: .; J: TRBJ2-2; V: TRBV6-2/TRBV6-3; D: TRBD1; CDR3: CASSPLGQGDGELFF; DNA: TGTGCCAGCAGCCCCTTGGGACAGGGTGACGGGGAGCTGTTTTTT
size: .; J: TRBJ2-1; V: TRBV7-3; D: .; CDR3: CASSLNFVRGPNDNEQFF; DNA: TGTGCCAGCAGCTTAAACTTTGTTAGGGGACCCAATGACAATGAGCAGTTCTTC
size: many; J: TRBJ1-6; V: TRBV27; D: .; CDR3: CASSLLGQPAPLHF; DNA: TGTGCCAGCAGCCTCCTCGGACAGCCGGCACCCCTCCACTTT
size: .; J: TRBJ1-1; V: TRBV6-2/TRBV6-3; D: .; CDR3: CASSLPNLQGQTEAFF; DNA: TGTGCCAGCTCCCTACCGAACCTTCAGGGACAAACTGAAGCTTTCTTT
size: many; J: TRBJ2-1; V: TRBV6-2/TRBV6-3; D: .; CDR3: CASSYTPPGSPHNEQFF; DNA: TGTGCCAGCAGTTACACCCCCCCAGGTTCCCCACACAATGAGCAGTTCTTC
size: .; J: TRBJ2-7; V: TRBV4-1; D: .; CDR3: CASSQDPGPYEQYF; DNA: TGCGCCAGCAGCCAAGATCCAGGCCCCTACGAGCAGTACTTC
size: .; J: TRBJ2-3; V: TRBV19; D: TRBD2; CDR3: CASSMASGGTDTQYF; DNA: TGTGCCAGTAGTATGGCTAGCGGGGGCACAGATACGCAGTATTTT
size: few; J: TRBJ2-5; V: TRBV28; D: .; CDR3: CASSFPPETQYF; DNA: TGTGCCAGCAGTTTCCCTCCAGAGACCCAGTACTTC
size: many; J: TRBJ1-2; V: TRBV7-9; D: .; CDR3: CASSLGWFGYTF; DNA: TGTGCCAGCAGCTTGGGCTGGTTCGGCTACACCTTC